These 8 T cell receptor beta chains were all obtained from the same sample, sequenced in a study of T cells in Graves' hyperthyroidism and ophthalmopathy. Template material for amplifying TCR beta CDR3 regions consisted of RNA transcripts. Initially, a first-round RT-PCR of the TCR CDR3 employed the HTBI primer set. Using its own MiXCR run on the multiplex PCR reads, TCRdb lists one record per CDR3 protein. The sample lists over 650,000 distinct CDR3 sequences, about 16% occurring once. Material for sequencing was blood. The source of these receptors is a young man with Graves' hyperthyroidism.

This chain links TRBV18 with TRBJ2-7; 7 bases match TRBD1. The CDR3 sequence is 15 residues long. Germline assignment: CDR1 KGHSH and CDR2 LQKENI. The V and J ends lost 2 bases and 0 bases, in that order; junction bases with no gene match: 4. CDR3 coding DNA: TGTGCCAGCTCACCAAGCCGGGACAGCTCCTACGAGCAGTACTTC. Encoded protein: CASSPSRDSSYEQYF.

This clonotype was observed many times. The gene calls are TRBV12-3 or TRBV12-4 and TRBJ1-1, with TRBD1 matching over 7 bases. The CDR3 contains 13 residues. The junction had 6 bases not matched to a gene; V was cut back by 5 bases and J by 6 bases. The CDR3 nucleotides read TGTGCCAGCAGTCCACAGGGGAGGGCTGAAGCTTTCTTT. It specifies CASSPQGRAEAFF.

The rearrangement joins TRBV2 to TRBJ2-3; D remains unclear. The CDR3 length is 16 residues. Trimming took 9 bases from V and 1 from J, leaving 20 bases between them. The germline V gene has CDR1 SNHLY and CDR2 FYNNEI. CDR3 loop: CARQARVGAGTDTQYF. In DNA, the CDR3 is TGTGCCAGGCAGGCAAGGGTAGGCGCTGGCACAGATACGCAGTATTTT.

Only a few counts were recorded for this clonotype. V usage is TRBV20-1 and J usage is TRBJ1-1; 8 bases are a match to TRBD1. V was pared by 6 bases and J by 2 bases, with 5 bases of the junction left unmatched. Germline V gene data show CDR1 as DFQATT and CDR2 as SNEGSKA (reference sequence). CDR3 length: 13 amino acids. The CDR3 nucleotides read TGCAGTGCCAGACAGGGGATCAACACTGAAGCTTTCTTT. This encodes CSARQGINTEAFF.

This clonotype was counted only a few times. The chain links TRBV5-5 to TRBJ2-1; TRBD2 matches at 10 bases. V dropped 0 bases and J dropped 6; count of bases not matched to a gene: 6. Per germline, CDR1 SGHKS and CDR2 YYEKEE (reference sequence). The length of the CDR3 is 16 residues. CDR3 loop: CASSLVWSSGSNEQFF. The CDR3 DNA reads as TGTGCCAGCAGCTTGGTTTGGTCTAGCGGGAGCAATGAGCAGTTCTTC.

The gene calls are TRBV29-1 and TRBJ2-3; no definite D call. This CDR3 spans 15 amino acids. Trimming took off 2 bases at V and 0 bases at J, with 12 bases between the two ends. Looked up from germline, CDR1 is SQVTM and CDR2 is ANQGSEA. The CDR3, as DNA: TGCAGCGTTGAATCCCGCCAGGCTAGCACAGATACGCAGTATTTT. Its translation is CSVESRQASTDTQYF.

This clonotype was detected a few times. J is TRBJ2-1 and V is TRBV5-1; 8 nucleotides align to TRBD2. The CDR3 spans 15 residues. J gave up 1 base and V 2 bases, and 2 bases lay outside the gene matches. Germline loops: CDR1 SGHRS, CDR2 YFSETQ. Here the CDR3 DNA reads TGCGCCAGCAGCTTCCGGGAGGGTTCCTACAATGAGCAGTTCTTC. Its protein is CASSFREGSYNEQFF.

The table lists this clonotype with many counts. The chain joins TRBV7-8 to TRBJ2-5; 7 positions agree with TRBD2. The trim removed 5 bases at V and 5 bases at J, leaving 14 bases unmatched. Germline lookup yields CDR1 SGHVS and CDR2 FQNEAQ. The CDR3 is 16 residues long. Here the CDR3 reads CASSPPGRLGGETQYF. CDR3 nucleotide sequence: TGTGCCAGCAGCCCTCCGGGAAGGTTGGGGGGGGAGACCCAGTACTTC.